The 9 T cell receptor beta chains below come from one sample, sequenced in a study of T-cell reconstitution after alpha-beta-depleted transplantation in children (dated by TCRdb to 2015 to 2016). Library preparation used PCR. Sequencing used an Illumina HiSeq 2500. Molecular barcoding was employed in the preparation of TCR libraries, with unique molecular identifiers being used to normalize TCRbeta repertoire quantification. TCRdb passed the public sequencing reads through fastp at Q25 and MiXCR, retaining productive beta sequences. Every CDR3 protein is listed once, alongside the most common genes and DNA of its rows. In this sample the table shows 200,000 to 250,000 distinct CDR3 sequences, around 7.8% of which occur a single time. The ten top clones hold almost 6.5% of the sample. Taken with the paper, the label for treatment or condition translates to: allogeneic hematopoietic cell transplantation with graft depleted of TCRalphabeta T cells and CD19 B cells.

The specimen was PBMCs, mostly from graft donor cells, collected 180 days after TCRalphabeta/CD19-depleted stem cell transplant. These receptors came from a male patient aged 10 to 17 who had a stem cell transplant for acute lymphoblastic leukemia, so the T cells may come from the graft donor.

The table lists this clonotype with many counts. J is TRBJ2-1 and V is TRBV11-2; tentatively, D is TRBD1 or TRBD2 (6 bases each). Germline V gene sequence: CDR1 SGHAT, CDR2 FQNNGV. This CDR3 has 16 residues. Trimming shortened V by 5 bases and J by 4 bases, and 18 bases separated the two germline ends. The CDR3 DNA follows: TGTGCCAGCAGCCCGGGTTGGGGGGCCCCTTACAATGAGCAGTTCTTC. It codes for CASSPGWGAPYNEQFF. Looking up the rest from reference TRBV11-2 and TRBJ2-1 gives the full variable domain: EAGVAQSPRYKIIEKRQSVAFWCNPISGHATLYWYQQILGQGPKLLIQFQNNGVVDDSQLPKDRFSAERLKGVDSTLKIQPAKLEDSAVYLCASSPGWGAPYNEQFFGPGTRLTVL.

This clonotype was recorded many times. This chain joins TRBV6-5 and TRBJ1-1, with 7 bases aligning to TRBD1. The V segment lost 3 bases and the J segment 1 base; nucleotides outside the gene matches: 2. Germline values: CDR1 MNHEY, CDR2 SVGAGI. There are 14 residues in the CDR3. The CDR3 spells CASSYRDRNTEAFF. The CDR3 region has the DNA TGTGCCAGCAGTTATAGGGACAGGAACACTGAAGCTTTCTTT.

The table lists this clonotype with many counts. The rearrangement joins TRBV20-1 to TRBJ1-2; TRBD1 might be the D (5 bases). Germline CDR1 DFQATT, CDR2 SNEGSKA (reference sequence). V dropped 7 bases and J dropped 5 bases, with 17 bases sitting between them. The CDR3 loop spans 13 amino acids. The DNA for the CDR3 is TGCAGTGTGAGAGGGGAGGTGGAGTATGGCTACACCTTC. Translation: CSVRGEVEYGYTF.

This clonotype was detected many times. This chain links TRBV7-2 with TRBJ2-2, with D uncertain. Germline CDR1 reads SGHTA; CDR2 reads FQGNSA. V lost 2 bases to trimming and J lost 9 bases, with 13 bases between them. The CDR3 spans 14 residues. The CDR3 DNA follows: TGTGCCAGCAGCTTACGAGCTCTGCCACGGGAGCTGTTTTTT. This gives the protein CASSLRALPRELFF.

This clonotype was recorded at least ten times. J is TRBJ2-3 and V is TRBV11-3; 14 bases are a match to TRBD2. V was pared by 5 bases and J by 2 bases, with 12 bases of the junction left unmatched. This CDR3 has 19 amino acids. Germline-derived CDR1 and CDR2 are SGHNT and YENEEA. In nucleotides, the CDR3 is TGTGCCAGCAGCCTATACGGACTAGCGGGGGGACCTACCACAGATACGCAGTATTTT. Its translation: CASSLYGLAGGPTTDTQYF.

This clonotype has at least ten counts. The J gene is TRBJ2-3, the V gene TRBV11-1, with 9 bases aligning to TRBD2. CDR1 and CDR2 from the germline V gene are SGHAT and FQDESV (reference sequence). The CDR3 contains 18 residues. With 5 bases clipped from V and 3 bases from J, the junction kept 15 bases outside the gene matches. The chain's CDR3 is CASSIQSGLAYTTDTQYF. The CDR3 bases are TGTGCCAGCAGCATCCAGTCGGGACTAGCTTACACGACAGATACGCAGTATTTT.

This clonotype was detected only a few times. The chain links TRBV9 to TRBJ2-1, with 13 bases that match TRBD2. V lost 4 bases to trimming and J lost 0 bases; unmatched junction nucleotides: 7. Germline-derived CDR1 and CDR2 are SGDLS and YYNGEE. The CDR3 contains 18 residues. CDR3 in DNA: TGTGCCAGCAGCCCTCGGACTAGCGGGAGTCCCTCCTACAATGAGCAGTTCTTC. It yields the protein CASSPRTSGSPSYNEQFF.

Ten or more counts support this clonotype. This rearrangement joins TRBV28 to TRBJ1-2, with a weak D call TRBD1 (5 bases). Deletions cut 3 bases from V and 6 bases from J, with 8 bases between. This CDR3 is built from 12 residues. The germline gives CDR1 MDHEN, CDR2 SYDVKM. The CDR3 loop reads CASSFGHDGYTF. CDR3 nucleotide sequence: TGTGCCAGCAGTTTTGGACACGATGGCTACACCTTC.

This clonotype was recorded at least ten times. In DNA form, the CDR3 reads TGTGCCAGCAGCTTCACTTGGGGTGAGGGACAGCCCCAGCATTTT. Amino acid sequence: CASSFTWGEGQPQHF. This chain joins TRBV7-2 and TRBJ1-5; D gene unclear. The CDR3 totals 15 residues. From germline, CDR1 is SGHTA and CDR2 FQGNSA. Trimming left V 3 bases short and J 7 bases short, with 16 bases between.